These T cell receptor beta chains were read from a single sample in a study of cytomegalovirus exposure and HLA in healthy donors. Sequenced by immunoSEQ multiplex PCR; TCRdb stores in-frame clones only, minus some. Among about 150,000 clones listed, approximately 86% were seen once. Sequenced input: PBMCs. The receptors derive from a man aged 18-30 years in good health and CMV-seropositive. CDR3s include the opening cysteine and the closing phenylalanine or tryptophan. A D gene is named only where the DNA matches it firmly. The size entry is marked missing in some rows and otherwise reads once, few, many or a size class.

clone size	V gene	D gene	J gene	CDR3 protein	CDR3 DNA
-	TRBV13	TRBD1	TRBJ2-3	CASSSRDRSTDTQYF	TGTGCCAGCAGCTCCCGGGACAGGTCCACAGATACGCAGTATTTT
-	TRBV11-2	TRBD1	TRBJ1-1	CASSLQGADTEAFF	TGTGCCAGCAGCTTACAGGGGGCCGACACTGAAGCTTTCTTT
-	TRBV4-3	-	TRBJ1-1	CASSHVGGRNTEAFF	TGCGCCAGCAGCCACGTGGGGGGAAGAAACACTGAAGCTTTCTTT
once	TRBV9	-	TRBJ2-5	CASSIKGRGETQYF	TGTGCCAGCAGCATCAAAGGCCGGGGGGAGACCCAGTACTTC
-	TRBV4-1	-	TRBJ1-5	CASSQGRGMGGNQPQHF	TGCGCCAGCAGCCAAGGGCGGGGGATGGGAGGCAATCAGCCCCAGCATTTT
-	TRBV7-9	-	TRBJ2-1	CASSIPDRRDNEQFF	TGTGCCAGCAGCATACCAGACAGGCGGGACAATGAGCAGTTCTTC
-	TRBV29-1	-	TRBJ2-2	CSVVSGITGELFF	TGCAGCGTTGTATCGGGGATTACCGGGGAGCTGTTTTTT
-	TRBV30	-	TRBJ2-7	CAWGPGQPYEQYF	TGTGCCTGGGGACCAGGACAGCCCTACGAGCAGTACTTC
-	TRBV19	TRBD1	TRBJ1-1	CASRAQGFGTEAFF	TGTGCCAGTAGGGCACAGGGGTTCGGAACTGAAGCTTTCTTT
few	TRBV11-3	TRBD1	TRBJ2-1	CASSRQGADEQFF	TGTGCCAGCAGCAGACAGGGGGCGGATGAGCAGTTCTTC
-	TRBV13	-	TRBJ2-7	CASSLEGHYEQYF	TGTGCCAGCAGCTTAGAGGGACACTACGAGCAGTACTTC
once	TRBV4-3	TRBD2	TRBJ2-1	CASSQELAGATYNEQFF	TGCGCCAGCAGCCAAGAGCTAGCGGGGGCCACCTACAATGAGCAGTTCTTC
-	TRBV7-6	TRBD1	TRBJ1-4	CASSSGTVPGKLFF	TGTGCCAGCAGCTCCGGGACAGTCCCCGGAAAACTGTTTTTT
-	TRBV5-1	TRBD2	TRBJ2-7	CASSLWISGGSYEQYF	TGCGCCAGCAGCTTGTGGATTAGCGGGGGGTCCTACGAGCAGTACTTC
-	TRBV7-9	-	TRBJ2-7	CASSSDGLHF	TGTGCCAGCAGCTCGGACGGACTTCACTTC
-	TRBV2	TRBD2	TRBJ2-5	CASSGLAGGLVETQYF	TGTGCCAGTTCGGGACTAGCGGGGGGGCTTGTTGAGACCCAGTACTTC
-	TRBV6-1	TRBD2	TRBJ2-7	CASSGGLAGASYEQYF	TGTGCCAGCAGTGGAGGACTAGCGGGAGCGTCCTACGAGCAGTACTTC
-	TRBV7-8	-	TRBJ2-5	CASSRSGGIQETQYF	TGTGCCAGCAGCCGCTCTGGGGGGATTCAAGAGACCCAGTACTTC
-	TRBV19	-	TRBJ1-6	CASSISGYSSPLHF	TGTGCCAGTAGTATATCGGGATATTCTTCACCCCTCCACTTT
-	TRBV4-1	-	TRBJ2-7	CASSQGQLKSSYEQYF	TGCGCCAGCAGCCAAGGACAGCTTAAGAGCTCCTACGAGCAGTACTTC